Sequencing of this T cell receptor beta chain was carried out in a study of T cells of healthy individuals. The V gene lost 6 bases and the J gene lost 2 bases, with 9 bases spanning the gap. The CDR3 consists of 13 residues. The germline V gene encodes CDR1 MNHNY and CDR2 SVGAGI (reference sequence). MiXCR was run by TCRdb on the 5' RACE reads, yielding one entry per CDR3 protein. The sample has some 100,000 distinct CDR3 sequences, 15% to 20% seen once. This clonotype showed up just a few times. This TCR came from a human donor in good health. This sequence joins TRBV6-6 and TRBJ2-3, with TRBD2 as a possible D gene (5 bases). The CDR3 is CASSRRNTDTQYF. In DNA form, the CDR3 reads TGTGCCAGCAGCCGGAGGAACACAGATACGCAGTATTTT.